The present T cell receptor beta chain was sequenced within a study of molecular identifiers for immune sequencing clone quantification. Study in general: The replicates split RNA from about 19,000 or 110,000 naive CD8 cells five ways and sequenced four.

The junction had 13 bases not matched to a gene; V was cut back by 5 bases and J by 3 bases. Germline V gives CDR1 MNHEY, CDR2 SMNVEV (reference sequence). The CDR3 has 17 amino acids. TCRdb ran MiXCR on the PCR reads and lists one entry per CDR3 protein. The data show approximately 500,000 distinct CDR3 sequences, 20% to 25% seen once. The chain has TRBV27 and TRBJ1-2, with 9 nucleotides matching TRBD1. The origin of this receptor is a human donor in good health. Some libraries in this study had Jurkat cell RNA spiked in. Material: naive CD8+ T cells from blood, with Jurkat cell RNA spiked in. Subset of the sample: FACS-sorted CD8+CD4-CCR7+CD45RA+ naive T cells. The CDR3 coding sequence is TGTGCCAGCAGTGGTACGGGTTACAGGGGGCCTTACTATGGCTACACCTTC. Translating gives CASSGTGYRGPYYGYTF.